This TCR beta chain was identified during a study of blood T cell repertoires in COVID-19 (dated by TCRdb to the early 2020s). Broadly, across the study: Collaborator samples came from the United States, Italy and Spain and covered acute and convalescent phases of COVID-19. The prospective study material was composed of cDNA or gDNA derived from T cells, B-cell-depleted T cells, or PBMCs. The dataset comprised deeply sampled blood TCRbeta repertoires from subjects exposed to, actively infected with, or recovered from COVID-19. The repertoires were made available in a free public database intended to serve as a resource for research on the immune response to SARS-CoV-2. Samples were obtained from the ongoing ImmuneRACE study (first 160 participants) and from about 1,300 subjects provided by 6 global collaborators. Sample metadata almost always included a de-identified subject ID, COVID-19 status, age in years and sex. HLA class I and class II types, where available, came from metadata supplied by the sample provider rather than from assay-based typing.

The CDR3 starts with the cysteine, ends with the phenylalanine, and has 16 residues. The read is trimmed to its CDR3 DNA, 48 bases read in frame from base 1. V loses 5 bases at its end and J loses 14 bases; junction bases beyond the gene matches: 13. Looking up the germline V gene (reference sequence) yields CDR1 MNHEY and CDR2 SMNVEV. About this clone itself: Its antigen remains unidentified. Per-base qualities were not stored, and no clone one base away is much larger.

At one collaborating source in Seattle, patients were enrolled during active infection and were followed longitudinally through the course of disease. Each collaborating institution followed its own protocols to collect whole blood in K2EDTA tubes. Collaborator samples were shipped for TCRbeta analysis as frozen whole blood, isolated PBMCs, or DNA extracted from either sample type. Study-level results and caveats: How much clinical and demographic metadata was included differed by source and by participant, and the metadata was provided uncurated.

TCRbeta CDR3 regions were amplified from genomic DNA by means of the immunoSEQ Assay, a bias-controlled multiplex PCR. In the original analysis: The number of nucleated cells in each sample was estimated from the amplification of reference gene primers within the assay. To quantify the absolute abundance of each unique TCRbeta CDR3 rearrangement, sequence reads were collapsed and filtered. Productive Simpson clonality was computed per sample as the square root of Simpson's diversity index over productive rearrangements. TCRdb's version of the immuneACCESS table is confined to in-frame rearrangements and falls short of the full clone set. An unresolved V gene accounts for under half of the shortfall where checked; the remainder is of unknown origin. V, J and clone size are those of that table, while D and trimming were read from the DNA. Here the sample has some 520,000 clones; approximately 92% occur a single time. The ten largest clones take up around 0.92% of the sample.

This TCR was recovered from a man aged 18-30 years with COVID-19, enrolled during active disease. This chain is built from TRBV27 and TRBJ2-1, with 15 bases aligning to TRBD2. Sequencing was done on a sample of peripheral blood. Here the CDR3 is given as CASSQSGTSGGPVEFF. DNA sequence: TGTGCCAGCAGTCAGTCCGGGACTAGCGGGGGGCCAGTAGAGTTCTTC.